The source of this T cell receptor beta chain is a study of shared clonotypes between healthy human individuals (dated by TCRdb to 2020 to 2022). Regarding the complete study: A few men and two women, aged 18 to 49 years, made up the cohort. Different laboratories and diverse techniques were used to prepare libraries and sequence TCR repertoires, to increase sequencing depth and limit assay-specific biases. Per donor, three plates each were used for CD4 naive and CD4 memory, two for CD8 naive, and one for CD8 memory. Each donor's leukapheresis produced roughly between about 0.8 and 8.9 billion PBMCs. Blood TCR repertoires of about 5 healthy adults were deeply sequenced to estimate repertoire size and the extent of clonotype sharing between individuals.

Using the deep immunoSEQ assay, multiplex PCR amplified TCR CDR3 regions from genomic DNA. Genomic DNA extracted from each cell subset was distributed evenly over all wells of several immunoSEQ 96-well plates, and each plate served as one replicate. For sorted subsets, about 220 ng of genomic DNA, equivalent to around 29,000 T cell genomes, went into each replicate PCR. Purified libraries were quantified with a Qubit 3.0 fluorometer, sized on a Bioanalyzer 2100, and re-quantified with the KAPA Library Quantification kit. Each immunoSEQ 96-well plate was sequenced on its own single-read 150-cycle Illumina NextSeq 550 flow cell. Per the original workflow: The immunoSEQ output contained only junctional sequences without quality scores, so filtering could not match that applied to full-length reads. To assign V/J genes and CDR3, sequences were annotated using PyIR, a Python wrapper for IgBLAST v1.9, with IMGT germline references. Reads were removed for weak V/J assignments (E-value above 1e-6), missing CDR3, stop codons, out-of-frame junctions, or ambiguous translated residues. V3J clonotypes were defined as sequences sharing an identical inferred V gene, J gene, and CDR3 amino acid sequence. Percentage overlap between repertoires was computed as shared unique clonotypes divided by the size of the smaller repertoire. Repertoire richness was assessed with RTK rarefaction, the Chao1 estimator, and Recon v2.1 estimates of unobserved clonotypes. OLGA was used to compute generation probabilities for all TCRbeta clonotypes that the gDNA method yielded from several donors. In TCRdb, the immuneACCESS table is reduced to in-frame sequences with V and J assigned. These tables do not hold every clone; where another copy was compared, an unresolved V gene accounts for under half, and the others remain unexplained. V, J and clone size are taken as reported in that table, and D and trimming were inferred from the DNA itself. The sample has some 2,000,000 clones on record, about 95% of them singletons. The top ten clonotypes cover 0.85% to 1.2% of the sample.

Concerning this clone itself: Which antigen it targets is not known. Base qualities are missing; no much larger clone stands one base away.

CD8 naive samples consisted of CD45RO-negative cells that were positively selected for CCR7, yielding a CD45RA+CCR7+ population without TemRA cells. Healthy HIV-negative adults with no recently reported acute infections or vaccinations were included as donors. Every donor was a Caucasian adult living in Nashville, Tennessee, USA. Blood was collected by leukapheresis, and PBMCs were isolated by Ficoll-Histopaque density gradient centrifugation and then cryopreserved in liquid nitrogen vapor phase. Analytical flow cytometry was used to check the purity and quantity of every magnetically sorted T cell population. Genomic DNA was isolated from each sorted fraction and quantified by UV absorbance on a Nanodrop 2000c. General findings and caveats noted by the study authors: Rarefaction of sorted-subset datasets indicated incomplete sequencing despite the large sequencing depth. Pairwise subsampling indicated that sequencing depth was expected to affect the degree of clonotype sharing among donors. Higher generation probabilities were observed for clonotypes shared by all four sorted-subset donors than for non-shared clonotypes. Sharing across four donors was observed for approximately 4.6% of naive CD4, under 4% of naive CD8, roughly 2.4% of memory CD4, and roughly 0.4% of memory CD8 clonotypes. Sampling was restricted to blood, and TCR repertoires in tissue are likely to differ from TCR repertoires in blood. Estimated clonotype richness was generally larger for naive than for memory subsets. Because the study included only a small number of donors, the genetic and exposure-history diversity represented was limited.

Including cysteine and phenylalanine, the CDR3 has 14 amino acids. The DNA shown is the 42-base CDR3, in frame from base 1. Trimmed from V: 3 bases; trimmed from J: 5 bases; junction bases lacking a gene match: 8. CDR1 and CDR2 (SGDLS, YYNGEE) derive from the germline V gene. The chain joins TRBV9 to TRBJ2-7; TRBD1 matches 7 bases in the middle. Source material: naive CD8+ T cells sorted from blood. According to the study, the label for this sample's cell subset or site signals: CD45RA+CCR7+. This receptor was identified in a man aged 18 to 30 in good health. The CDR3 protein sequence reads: CASSALGQDDEQYF. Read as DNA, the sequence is TGTGCCAGCAGCGCGCTTGGACAGGACGACGAGCAGTACTTC. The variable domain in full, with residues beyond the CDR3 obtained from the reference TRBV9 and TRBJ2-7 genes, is DSGVTQTPKHLITATGQRVTLRCSPRSGDLSVYWYQQSLDQGLQFLIQYYNGEERAKGNILERFSAQQFPDLHSELNLSSLELGDSALYFCASSALGQDDEQYFGPGTRLTVT.